This T cell receptor beta chain appears in the sequencing data of a study of molecular identifiers for immune sequencing clone quantification. Findings of the study overall: In CMV-specific effectors, clones above 20 copies held over 98% of molecules; naive, under 1%.

The V gene end was trimmed by 9 bases and the J gene end by 6 bases; junction bases not matched to a gene: 17. CDR3 size: 17 residues. This clonotype was detected many times. What it recognizes is unknown. One entry per CDR3 protein results from TCRdb running MiXCR on the PCR reads. The sample lists about 510,000 distinct CDR3 sequences, roughly 25% seen once, with around 0.79% in the top ten. The sequenced sample consisted of naive CD8+ T cells from blood, with Jurkat cell RNA spiked in. The subset was: FACS-sorted CD8+CD4-CCR7+CD45RA+ naive T cells. V usage is TRBV12-3 or TRBV12-4 and J usage is TRBJ2-5, with 12 nucleotides matching TRBD2. The receptor's source is a human donor in good health. Some libraries in this study had Jurkat cell RNA spiked in. The CDR3 nucleotides read TGTGCCAGTCAGGACAGGGGGTTACTAGCGGGAGGAAAGACCCAGTACTTC. Protein product: CASQDRGLLAGGKTQYF.